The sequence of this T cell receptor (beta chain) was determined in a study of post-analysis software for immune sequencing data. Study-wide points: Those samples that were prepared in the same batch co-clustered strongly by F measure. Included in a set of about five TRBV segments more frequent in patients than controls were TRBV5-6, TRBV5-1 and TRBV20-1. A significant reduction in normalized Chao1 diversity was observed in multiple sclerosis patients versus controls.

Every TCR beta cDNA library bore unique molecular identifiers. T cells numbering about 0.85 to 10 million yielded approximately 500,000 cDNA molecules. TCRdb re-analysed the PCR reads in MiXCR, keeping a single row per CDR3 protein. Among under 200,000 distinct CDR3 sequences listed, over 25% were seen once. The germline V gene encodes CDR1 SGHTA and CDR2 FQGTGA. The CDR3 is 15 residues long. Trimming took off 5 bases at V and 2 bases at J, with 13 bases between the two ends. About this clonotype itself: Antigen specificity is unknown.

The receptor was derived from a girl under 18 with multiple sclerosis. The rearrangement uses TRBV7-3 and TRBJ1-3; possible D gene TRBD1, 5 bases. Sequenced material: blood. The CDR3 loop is CASSPGAGPGNTIYF. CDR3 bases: TGTGCCAGCAGCCCCGGTGCGGGGCCTGGAAACACCATATATTTT.